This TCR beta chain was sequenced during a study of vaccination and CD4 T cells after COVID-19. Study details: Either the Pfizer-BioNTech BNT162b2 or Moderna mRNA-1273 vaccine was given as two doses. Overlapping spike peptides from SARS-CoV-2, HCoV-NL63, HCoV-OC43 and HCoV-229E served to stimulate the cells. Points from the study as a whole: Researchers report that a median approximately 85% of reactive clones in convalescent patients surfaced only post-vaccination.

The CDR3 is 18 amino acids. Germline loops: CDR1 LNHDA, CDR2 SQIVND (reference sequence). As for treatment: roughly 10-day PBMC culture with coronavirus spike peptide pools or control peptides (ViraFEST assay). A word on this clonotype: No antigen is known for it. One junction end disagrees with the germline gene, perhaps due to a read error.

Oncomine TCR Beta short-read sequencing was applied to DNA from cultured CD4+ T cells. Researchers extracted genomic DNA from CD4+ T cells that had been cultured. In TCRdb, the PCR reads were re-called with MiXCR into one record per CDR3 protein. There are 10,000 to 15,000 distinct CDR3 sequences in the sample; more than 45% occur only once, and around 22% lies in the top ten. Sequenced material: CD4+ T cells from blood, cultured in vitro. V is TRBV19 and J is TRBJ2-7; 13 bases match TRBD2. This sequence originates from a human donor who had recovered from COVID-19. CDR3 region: CASSVTLTSGGNSYERYF. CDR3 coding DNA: TGTGCCAGTAGTGTGACTTTGACTAGCGGGGGGAACTCCTACGAGCGGTACTTC.